Listed here are 15 T cell receptor beta chains from one sample, sequenced in a study of shared clonotypes between healthy human individuals. Clones were read by immunoSEQ multiplex PCR, and TCRdb kept only the in-frame ones, dropping some. This sample has more than 2 million clones, with roughly 95% found just once. Material for sequencing was naive CD4+ T cells sorted from blood. Subset specified: CD45RA+ positively selected. The receptor source for this set is a man younger than 30 in good health.

Details on this clone: This sample includes further DNA sequences coding for the same CDR3. The chain carries TRBV28 and TRBJ2-7, with 8 bases that match TRBD1. Losses at the gene ends were 6 bases for V and 0 bases for J; bases not matched to a gene: 4. Germline CDR1 is MDHEN and CDR2 is SYDVKM. The length of the CDR3 is 14 residues. The CDR3 loop is CASSGQGGSYEQYF. The CDR3 bases are TGTGCCAGCAGCGGACAGGGCGGCTCCTACGAGCAGTACTTC.

About this clone: Distinct nucleotide sequences in the sample also encode this CDR3. The CDR3 spells CASSVAAGANYGYTF. In nucleotides, the CDR3 is TGTGCCAGCAGCGTAGCAGCAGGAGCTAACTATGGCTACACCTTC. V and J are TRBV9 and TRBJ1-2; D not certain. The V end was cut by 0 bases, the J end by 0 bases, with 9 bases between. The CDR3 sequence is 15 residues long. CDR1 is SGDLS, CDR2 YYNGEE, per germline.

In the case of this clone: Compared with germline, one end of the junction differs, possibly owing to a read error. The genes are TRBV7-7 and TRBJ2-5, with TRBD1 identical over 9 bases. This CDR3 spans 15 amino acids. The germline V gene encodes CDR1 SSHAT and CDR2 FNYEAQ (reference sequence). Written as DNA, the CDR3 is TGTGCTAGCAGCAAGTCCGGGACAGGGACGGAGACCCAGTACTTC. Translated: CASSKSGTGTETQYF.

This chain links TRBV2 with TRBJ2-3, with D maybe TRBD1 (5 bases). CDR1 is SNHLY and CDR2 is FYNNEI in the germline V gene. The CDR3 extends over 14 amino acids. Trimming shortened V by 8 bases and J by 5 bases, and 17 bases separated the two germline ends. The CDR3 region has the DNA TGTGCCAGCCGCCAAGAGGACATGGTAGATACGCAGTATTTT. This encodes CASRQEDMVDTQYF.

The CDR3 nucleotides are TGTGCCAGCAGCTTAGTGGGCTCCTACAATGAGCAGTTCTTC. Translating it yields CASSLVGSYNEQFF. The chain links TRBV11-1 to TRBJ2-1, with D uncertain. This CDR3 has 14 residues. Germline CDR1 reads SGHAT; CDR2 reads FQDESV (reference sequence). The V end was cut by 1 base, the J end by 0 bases, with 4 bases between.

The chain links TRBV7-6 to TRBJ2-1, with a weak D call TRBD2 (6 bases). V was pared by 5 bases and J by 6 bases, with 17 bases between. Germline loops: CDR1 SGHVS, CDR2 FNYEAQ. There are 15 residues in the CDR3. The chain's CDR3 is CASSPIGGRGNEQFF. In DNA, the CDR3 is TGTGCCAGCAGCCCTATCGGAGGGCGCGGCAATGAGCAGTTCTTC. Variable domain in full (rest from reference TRBV7-6 and TRBJ2-1): GAGVSQSPRYKVTKRGQDVALRCDPISGHVSLYWYRQALGQGPEFLTYFNYEAQQDKSGLPNDRFSAERPEGSISTLTIQRTEQRDSAMYRCASSPIGGRGNEQFFGPGTRLTVL.

This clone was picked up a small number of times. The chain combines TRBV19 with TRBJ2-2; 10 bases fit TRBD2. This CDR3 has 15 amino acids. The junction had 4 bases not matched to a gene; V was cut back by 5 bases and J by 4 bases. Germline CDR1 is LNHDA and CDR2 is SQIVND (reference sequence). CDR3 protein: CASSLAGGITGELFF. DNA of the CDR3: TGTGCCAGTAGTTTAGCGGGAGGAATCACCGGGGAGCTGTTTTTT.

This chain joins TRBV7-9 and TRBJ1-5, with D possibly being TRBD1 (6 bases). The CDR3 runs to 14 residues. With 1 base removed from V and 7 bases from J, the gap between germline ends came to 11 bases. The germline CDR1 and CDR2 sequences are SEHNR and FQNEAQ (reference sequence). The DNA of the CDR3 is TGTGCCAGCAGCTTAGACAGGGTGGGCCAGCCCCAGCATTTT. This sequence encodes CASSLDRVGQPQHF.

The rearrangement joins TRBV6-1 to TRBJ2-1; D unclear. Germline V gene sequence: CDR1 MNHNS, CDR2 SASEGT. CDR3 size: 13 residues. V lost 8 bases, J lost 3 bases, and 11 bases lay in between. CDR3 loop: CASAVAVYNEQFF. The CDR3 region has the DNA TGTGCCAGCGCCGTAGCAGTCTACAATGAGCAGTTCTTC.

This CDR3 is CASSLPLLAGGDTQYF. CDR3 DNA sequence: TGTGCCAGCAGTTTACCTCTACTAGCGGGGGGAGATACGCAGTATTTT. The genes are TRBV28 and TRBJ2-3, with 12 bases that match TRBD2. Germline V lookup: CDR1 MDHEN, CDR2 SYDVKM. The V gene end was trimmed by 2 bases and the J gene end by 5 bases; junction bases not matched to a gene: 5. The length of the CDR3 is 16 residues.

A word on this clone: Other DNA sequences in this sample translate to the same CDR3. CDR3 residues: CASSQGTGYGYTF. The CDR3, as DNA: TGTGCCAGCAGCCAAGGGACAGGTTATGGCTACACCTTC. The J gene is TRBJ1-2, the V gene TRBV14; 7 bases agree with TRBD1. The germline V gene encodes CDR1 SGHDN and CDR2 FVKESK. This CDR3 is 13 amino acids long. With 1 base clipped from V and 5 bases from J, the junction kept 1 base outside the gene matches.

Written as DNA, the CDR3 is TGCGCCAGCAGCACCTCAAGGGCGGGCAATCAGCCCCAGCATTTT. Protein product: CASSTSRAGNQPQHF. The V gene is TRBV4-1, the J gene TRBJ1-5; D is uncertain. The CDR3 sequence is 15 residues long. V was pared by 5 bases and J by 2 bases, with 13 bases between. Per germline, CDR1 MGHRA and CDR2 YSYEKL.

Turning to this clone: Other DNA sequences within the sample encode an identical CDR3. The chain combines TRBV6-5 with TRBJ2-3; D call uncertain. V shed 4 bases and J shed 2 bases, with 4 bases lying between them. The germline V gene encodes CDR1 MNHEY and CDR2 SVGAGI. The CDR3 extends over 12 amino acids. The DNA for the CDR3 is TGTGCCAGCAGTTCCGACACAGATACGCAGTATTTT. Translating it yields CASSSDTDTQYF.

This chain uses TRBV10-1 with TRBJ2-7; no reliable D call. Germline V CDR1 and CDR2: WNHNN, SYGVQD (reference sequence). Trimming stripped 6 bases from V and 1 base from J, with 1 base between. The length of the CDR3 is 10 residues. The chain's CDR3 is CASRSYEQYF. CDR3 nucleotide sequence: TGCGCCAGCAGGTCCTACGAGCAGTACTTC.

The chain uses TRBV6-6 and TRBJ2-2; tentative D call: TRBD1 (6 bases). Germline CDR1 and CDR2: MNHNY and SVGAGI (reference sequence). Trimming left V 8 bases short and J 2 bases short, with 15 bases between. The CDR3 spans 15 residues. CDR3 nucleotides: TGTGCCAGCTGGACATCGACAGGAAACACCGGGGAGCTGTTTTTT. This sequence encodes CASWTSTGNTGELFF.